This TCR beta chain originates from a study of T cells expressing NK-cell markers. There are 15 residues in the CDR3. The V gene's germline CDR1 is SGHRS and CDR2 YFSETQ. For TCR beta, cDNA was produced by 5'RACE template switching with UMIs. TCRdb processed the 5' RACE reads again and assigns one entry to each CDR3 protein, with no DNA. In total, the table holds 300,000 to 450,000 distinct CDR3 sequences. Sequenced: blood T cells: a sorted CD56 or NKG2C T cell subset, CD4+ or CD8+ T cells, or bulk PBMC T cells (not recorded which). The clonotype originates from a man aged 18-70 years in good health. The J gene is TRBJ1-2, the V gene TRBV5-1. The CDR3 sequence is CASSPEGRRNYGYTF.